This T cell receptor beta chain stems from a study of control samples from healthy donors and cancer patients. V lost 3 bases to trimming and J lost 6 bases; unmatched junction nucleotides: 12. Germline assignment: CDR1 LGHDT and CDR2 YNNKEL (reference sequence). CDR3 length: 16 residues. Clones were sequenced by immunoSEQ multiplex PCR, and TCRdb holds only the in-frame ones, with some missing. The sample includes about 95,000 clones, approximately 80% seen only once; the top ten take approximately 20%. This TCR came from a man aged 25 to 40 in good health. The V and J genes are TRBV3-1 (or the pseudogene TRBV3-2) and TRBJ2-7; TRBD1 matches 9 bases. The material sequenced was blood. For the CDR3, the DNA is TGTGCCAGCAGCCAGTCCCGGGACAGGGTACATGGCGAGCAGTACTTC. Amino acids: CASSQSRDRVHGEQYF.